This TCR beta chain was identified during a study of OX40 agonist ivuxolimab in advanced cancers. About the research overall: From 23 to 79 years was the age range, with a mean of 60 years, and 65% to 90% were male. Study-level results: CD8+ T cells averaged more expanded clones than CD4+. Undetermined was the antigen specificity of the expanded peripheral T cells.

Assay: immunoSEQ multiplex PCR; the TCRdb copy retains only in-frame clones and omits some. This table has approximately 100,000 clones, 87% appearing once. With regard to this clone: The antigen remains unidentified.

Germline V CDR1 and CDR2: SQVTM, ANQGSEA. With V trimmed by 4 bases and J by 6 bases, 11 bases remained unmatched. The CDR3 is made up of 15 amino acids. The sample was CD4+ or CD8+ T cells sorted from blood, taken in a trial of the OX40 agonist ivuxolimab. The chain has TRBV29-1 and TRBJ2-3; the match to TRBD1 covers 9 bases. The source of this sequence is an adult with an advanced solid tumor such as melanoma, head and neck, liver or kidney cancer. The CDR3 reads CSVGVGQGRLDTQYF. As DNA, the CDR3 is TGCAGCGTTGGGGTGGGACAGGGACGTTTGGATACGCAGTATTTT.